This note documents a single TCR beta chain sequence. Its antigen is not known. The V end lost 0 bases, the J end lost 0 bases, and 8 bases lay between the germline ends. In germline, CDR1 is MNHEY, CDR2 SVGAGI. This CDR3 contains 16 residues. The sample belongs to a study of cytomegalovirus exposure and HLA in healthy donors. Data came from immunoSEQ multiplex PCR; TCRdb stores just in-frame clones and leaves some out. The sample contains about 110,000 clones, under 97% of which appear only once. Study-wide results and limits: Accounts indicate the classifier identified cytomegalovirus status with strong specificity and sensitivity.

Sequenced sample: PBMCs. This chain connects TRBV6-5 to TRBJ1-4; the D gene is possibly TRBD1 (5 bases). The source of this sequence is a woman under 30 in good health and CMV-seronegative. The CDR3 protein is CASSYSQEATNEKLFF. CDR3 sequence (DNA): TGTGCCAGCAGTTACTCACAGGAAGCAACTAATGAAAAACTGTTTTTT.